These 23 T cell receptor beta chains share one sample of origin, sequenced in a study of blood T cells in healthy people across ages (dated by TCRdb to between 2014 and 2017). Preparation of the library involved 5' RACE. The listed sequencing device is Illumina HiSeq 2500. A second about 7 to 11 cycle PCR used a sample-barcoded 5' primer and a J-beta primer mix. Using fastp trimming at Q25 and MiXCR clonotype assembly, TCRdb reanalyzed the public sequencing data and kept in-frame beta chains. Rows matching on CDR3 protein sequence are summarized as one entry with the most common DNA and genes. A total of under 800,000 distinct CDR3 sequences appear in this sample, around 46% of them only once. Of the sample, 20% to 25% falls within the top ten clones. What was sequenced was blood. The source is a woman aged 60-75 years in good health.

The chain couples TRBV9 to TRBJ2-1; D gene uncertain. The germline V gene encodes CDR1 SGDLS and CDR2 YYNGEE. The V gene lost 0 bases and the J gene lost 5 bases, with 9 bases spanning the gap. This CDR3 is 14 amino acids long. This CDR3 reads CASSVGRKNNEQFF. DNA of the CDR3: TGTGCCAGCAGCGTAGGACGTAAAAACAATGAGCAGTTCTTC.

This sequence joins TRBV30 and TRBJ1-1; 8 positions match TRBD1. The CDR3 loop spans 13 amino acids. J lost 4 bases, V lost 5 bases, and 6 bases had no gene match. From germline, CDR1 is GTSNPN and CDR2 SVGIG (reference sequence). The CDR3 loop reads CAWARTGPTEAFF. CDR3 nucleotides: TGTGCCTGGGCCCGGACAGGGCCCACTGAAGCTTTCTTT. The complete variable domain, with remaining parts taken from reference TRBV30 and TRBJ1-1, reads SQTIHQWPATLVQPVGSPLSLECTVEGTSNPNLYWYRQAAGRGLQLLFYSVGIGQISSEVPQNLSASRPQDRQFILSSKKLLLSDSGFYLCAWARTGPTEAFFGQGTRLTVV.

The chain is built from TRBV7-8 and TRBJ2-1; TRBD1 aligns across 11 bases. Matching the DNA end better, TRBJ2-7 makes the J call doubtful. The CDR3 has 17 residues. Germline CDR1 SGHVS, CDR2 FQNEAQ. The CDR3 loop is CASRDAGQGASYNEQYF. The CDR3 bases are TGTGCCAGCAGAGACGCCGGACAGGGGGCCTCCTACAATGAGCAGTACTTC.

This clonotype was observed a handful of times. This chain joins TRBV5-1 and TRBJ2-5; D is possibly TRBD1 (6 bases). CDR1 is SGHRS, CDR2 YFSETQ, per germline. The CDR3 runs to 14 residues. V was trimmed by 5 bases and J by 8 bases, leaving 19 bases between them. CDR3: CASRPGDTLSTQYF. Written as DNA, the CDR3 is TGCGCCAGCAGACCTGGGGACACCCTAAGCACCCAGTACTTC.

Concerning this clonotype: One junction end does not reproduce the germline sequence, and a read error may be involved. The rearrangement uses TRBV27 and TRBJ2-3, with TRBD2 matching over 14 bases. CDR1 and CDR2 from the germline V gene are MNHEY and SMNVEV (reference sequence). There are 18 residues in the CDR3. DNA of the CDR3: TGTGCCAGCAGTTTCTTGGGACTAGCGGGAGTTATTGCAGAGACGCAGTATTTT. It is translated as CASSFLGLAGVIAETQYF.

The rearrangement uses TRBV4-1 and TRBJ2-3, with a weak D call TRBD2 (7 bases). V lost 4 bases and J lost 5, with 16 bases in between. This CDR3 is built from 15 residues. Per the germline V gene, CDR1 is MGHRA and CDR2 is YSYEKL. In DNA form, the CDR3 reads TGCGCCAGCAGCCCCATGGGGGGGGCCAGAGATACGCAGTATTTT. Translation: CASSPMGGARDTQYF.

The chain joins TRBV20-1 to TRBJ2-1; D is possibly TRBD2 (5 bases). The CDR3 sequence is 13 residues long. V lost 1 base to trimming and J lost 5 bases, with 9 bases between them. Per germline, CDR1 DFQATT and CDR2 SNEGSKA (reference sequence). Here the CDR3 DNA reads TGCAGTGCTAGAGTAGACGGGGACAATGAGCAGTTCTTC. Amino acid sequence: CSARVDGDNEQFF.

A few counts support this clonotype. The J gene is TRBJ2-7, the V gene TRBV6-6; TRBD2 agrees at 9 bases. Gene TRBJ2-5 matches the end of the DNA better, so the J call may be wrong. Germline CDR1 MNHNY, CDR2 SVGAGI (reference sequence). The CDR3 consists of 14 residues. The chain's CDR3 is CATCSGGAGKTQYF. CDR3 DNA sequence: TGTGCCACCTGTAGCGGGGGTGCGGGAAAGACCCAGTACTTC.

This clonotype occurred a few times. The chain links TRBV24-1 to TRBJ2-7; D call uncertain. With the DNA end fitting TRBJ2-5 better, the J assignment may be wrong. Looked up from germline, CDR1 is KGHDR and CDR2 is SFDVKD. There are 13 residues in the CDR3. The CDR3 DNA reads TGTGCCACCAGTCGTTACTCACAGGAGACCCAGTACTTC. Protein: CATSRYSQETQYF.

The chain joins TRBV12-3 or TRBV12-4 to TRBJ1-2; a weak D match, TRBD1 (5 bases). Trimming pared 1 base from V and 13 bases from J, leaving 16 bases between. The CDR3 totals 13 residues. The CDR3 region has the DNA TGTGCCAGCAGTTTAGGGATTGGAGGGGCAGGCACCTTC. Its translation: CASSLGIGGAGTF.

This clonotype was detected only a few times. The chain combines TRBV14 with TRBJ2-3; D gene unclear. CDR3 length: 12 amino acids. Trimming stripped 1 base from V and 8 bases from J, with 7 bases between. CDR1 and CDR2 from the germline V gene are SGHDN and FVKESK. CDR3 region: CASSQGWGTQYF. For the CDR3, the DNA is TGTGCCAGCAGCCAAGGGTGGGGTACGCAGTATTTT.

The rearrangement uses TRBV7-9 and TRBJ2-4; tentatively, D is TRBD1 or TRBD2 (5 bases each). The assigned J gene may be wrong: the sequence end matches TRBJ2-7 better. The germline CDR1 and CDR2 sequences are SEHNR and FQNEAQ (reference sequence). The CDR3 is made up of 14 amino acids. The CDR3 DNA reads as TGTGCCAGTAGCGTTCAAGGTAGAGGGGTCGAGCAGTACTTC. Amino acids: CASSVQGRGVEQYF.

In regard to this clonotype: Compared with germline, one end of the junction differs, possibly owing to a read error. The chain uses TRBV7-6 and TRBJ2-7, with D unresolved. This CDR3 has 15 amino acids. The germline gives CDR1 SGHVS, CDR2 FNYEAQ. The CDR3 coding sequence is TGTGCCATCAGCCAACGCCAAGGCACGACCTACGAGCAGTACTTC. It specifies CAISQRQGTTYEQYF.

This chain uses TRBV28 with TRBJ2-1; 8 bases line up with TRBD2. The J call may be wrong; the DNA end is better matched by TRBJ2-7. The CDR3 consists of 20 residues. Germline V CDR1 and CDR2: MDHEN, SYDVKM. DNA of the CDR3: TGTGCCAGCAGTTCTCCAATACTAGCGGAGTCGAGAAGCTCCTACAATGAGCAGTACTTC. It specifies CASSSPILAESRSSYNEQYF.

This clonotype was counted once. A much larger clone differs from this one at a single base, so this may be a read error. The genes are TRBV2 and TRBJ1-1; D gene ambiguous. The CDR3 extends over 11 amino acids. Germline V gene sequence: CDR1 SNHLY, CDR2 FYNNEI. Between the trimmed V and J ends, which lost 6 bases and 3 bases, there was a span of 5 bases. This chain's CDR3 is CASRFDTEAFF. The CDR3, as DNA: TGTGCCAGCAGGTTCGACACTGAAGCTTTCTTT.

V and J are TRBV6-6 and TRBJ2-5; D unclear. The CDR3 length is 14 residues. V was cut by 6 bases and J by 11 bases, with 22 bases left in between. Germline values: CDR1 MNHNY, CDR2 SVGAGI (reference sequence). DNA of the CDR3: TGTGCCAGCAGCAATCCGGGCCTAGTTTTAGAGCAGTACTTC. Amino acid sequence: CASSNPGLVLEQYF.

This clonotype showed up just once. This chain links TRBV6-5 with TRBJ2-7; D might be TRBD2 (5 bases). The J call may be faulty, since TRBJ2-5 better matches the DNA end. Germline CDR1 is MNHEY and CDR2 is SVGAGI. CDR3 size: 14 residues. CDR3 residues: CASSDAVRGGTQYF. In DNA, the CDR3 is TGTGCCAGCAGTGATGCCGTTAGAGGAGGGACCCAGTACTTC.

This clonotype was counted between two and nine times. The rearrangement joins TRBV27 to TRBJ2-4; 8 positions agree with TRBD1. The DNA end is a closer match to TRBJ2-7, so the J assignment may be wrong. The V gene's germline CDR1 is MNHEY and CDR2 SMNVEV (reference sequence). The CDR3 covers 13 residues. CDR3 sequence: CASSAGGLYEQYF. CDR3 nucleotides: TGTGCCAGCAGTGCAGGGGGCCTGTACGAGCAGTACTTC.

This clonotype occurred a few times. The chain carries TRBV20-1 and TRBJ1-1; the match to TRBD1 covers 11 bases. Looked up from germline, CDR1 is DFQATT and CDR2 is SNEGSKA (reference sequence). The CDR3 runs to 14 residues. The J segment lost 3 bases and the V segment lost 3 bases, leaving 3 bases of the junction unmatched. Here the CDR3 reads CSARGQGGYTEAFF. CDR3 in DNA: TGCAGTGCTAGGGGACAGGGGGGGTACACTGAAGCTTTCTTT.

The chain has TRBV28 and TRBJ2-2; 11 bases map to TRBD2. Germline V CDR1 and CDR2: MDHEN, SYDVKM. Trimming took 3 bases from V and 7 from J; bases not matched to a gene: 4. CDR3 length equals 15 residues. The DNA for the CDR3 is TGTGCCAGCAGTTTCCTAGCGGGAGGAGGCGGGGAGCTGTTTTTT. It encodes CASSFLAGGGGELFF.

This clonotype was recorded a few times. The V call is TRBV4-3, the J call TRBJ1-4; TRBD1 agrees at 8 bases. CDR1 and CDR2 (germline): LGHNA, YSLEER. The CDR3 is 15 residues long. V lost 1 base to trimming and J lost 4 bases; unmatched junction nucleotides: 2. The CDR3: CASSQAGQGNEKLFF. The DNA of the CDR3 is TGCGCCAGCAGCCAAGCCGGACAGGGTAATGAAAAACTGTTTTTT.

The chain uses TRBV6-5 and TRBJ1-2, with TRBD1 as a possible D gene (6 bases). The length of the CDR3 is 14 residues. Germline-derived CDR1 and CDR2 are MNHEY and SVGAGI. Trimming removed 2 bases at V and 9 bases at J, with 16 bases between. DNA for the CDR3: TGTGCCAGCAGTTACGGCGGGGGGGCCCGAAGCTACACCTTC. As protein: CASSYGGGARSYTF.

This chain links TRBV29-1 with TRBJ2-7; D is perhaps TRBD1 or TRBD2 (5 bases each). The V gene's germline CDR1 is SQVTM and CDR2 ANQGSEA. V was shortened by 6 bases and J by 4 bases, with 19 bases between the two germline ends. The CDR3 sequence is 14 residues long. In nucleotides, the CDR3 is TGCAGCGTAATACTAGGGGCCGGCCCATACGAGCAGTACTTC. Protein: CSVILGAGPYEQYF.